This T cell receptor beta chain was obtained from a study of cytomegalovirus exposure and HLA in healthy donors. PCR was performed using 60 Vbeta and 13 Jbeta primers. The data were produced by immunoSEQ multiplex PCR, yet TCRdb's version contains in-frame clones alone and is incomplete. The data show under 130,000 clones, about 59% seen once. V shed 3 bases, J shed 4 bases, and the junction held 10 bases outside the gene matches. The CDR3 consists of 18 residues. The germline V gene has CDR1 SGDLS and CDR2 YYNGEE. This sequence joins TRBV9 and TRBJ2-2; 12 bases align to TRBD1. Sequenced: PBMCs. This TCR came from a man aged 25-45 years in good health and CMV-seropositive. Written as DNA, the CDR3 is TGTGCCAGCAGCGCAACCGCCGGGACAGGGGGCGTCACCGGGGAGCTGTTTTTT. Its translation is CASSATAGTGGVTGELFF.